One sample yielded the 26 T cell receptor beta chains listed below, sequenced in a study of identical twins. TCRdb called the 5' RACE reads again in MiXCR, with one record for every CDR3 protein. Found here are hundreds of thousands of distinct CDR3 sequences, 7% to 7.5% of them singletons; the top ten hold around 1.6%. This same sample was also taken into another study, of yellow fever vaccine responses in identical twins.

The material sequenced was PBMCs. The source is a woman under 30 in good health.

J is TRBJ2-3 and V is TRBV2; D might be TRBD2 (7 bases). Trimming pared 8 bases from V and 3 bases from J, leaving 18 bases between. Germline assignment: CDR1 SNHLY and CDR2 FYNNEI. The CDR3 extends over 15 amino acids. CDR3 protein: CASPRGAAVTDTQYF. The CDR3 DNA sequence: TGTGCCAGCCCACGGGGGGCGGCGGTGACAGATACGCAGTATTTT. Full variable domain (outside the CDR3, taken from reference TRBV2 and TRBJ2-3): EPEVTQTPSHQVTQMGQEVILRCVPISNHLYFYWYRQILGQKVEFLVSFYNNEISEKSEIFDDQFSVERPDGSNFTLKIRSTKLEDSAMYFCASPRGAAVTDTQYFGPGTRLTVL.

This clonotype was seen ten or more times. The V call is TRBV5-1, the J call TRBJ1-1, with D perhaps matching TRBD1 (6 bases). The CDR3 is 14 residues long. CDR1 is SGHRS and CDR2 is YFSETQ in the germline V gene. V dropped 6 bases and J dropped 3 bases, with 15 bases sitting between them. CDR3 bases: TGCGCCAGCATCCAGGGGATTCAGGACACTGAAGCTTTCTTT. It codes for CASIQGIQDTEAFF.

The sample holds many counts of this clonotype. J is TRBJ2-1 and V is TRBV12-3 or TRBV12-4; 8 bases fit TRBD1. This CDR3 is 15 amino acids long. V shed 7 bases and J 8 bases; nucleotides not matched to a gene: 13. The CDR3, as DNA: TGTGCCAGCATCCCGGACAGGGTTTTATCATATGAGCAGTTCTTC. Its translation is CASIPDRVLSYEQFF.

This clonotype was counted a few times. V gene TRBV7-9 combines with J gene TRBJ2-7; 12 bases map to TRBD2. This CDR3 has 17 residues. Looked up from germline, CDR1 is SEHNR and CDR2 is FQNEAQ (reference sequence). The trim removed 0 bases at V and 5 bases at J, leaving 8 bases unmatched. The CDR3 sequence: CASSLAETSGSPHEQYF. CDR3 nucleotides: TGTGCCAGCAGCTTAGCGGAGACTAGCGGGAGCCCCCACGAGCAGTACTTC.

This clonotype was observed many times. This chain uses TRBV28 with TRBJ1-2; D not resolved. The germline gives CDR1 MDHEN, CDR2 SYDVKM. V was trimmed by 2 bases and J by 4 bases, leaving 11 bases between them. The CDR3 loop spans 14 amino acids. CDR3 sequence: CASSLQATIYGYTF. The CDR3 DNA reads as TGTGCCAGCAGTTTACAGGCAACTATCTATGGCTACACCTTC.

Only a few counts were recorded for this clonotype. The chain has TRBV7-8 and TRBJ2-1, with 8 bases that match TRBD1. The germline V gene encodes CDR1 SGHVS and CDR2 FQNEAQ. The CDR3 runs 14 residues. V shed 6 bases and J 6 bases; nucleotides not matched to a gene: 7. The CDR3 DNA reads TGTGCCAGCAGTCCCCGGACAGGGTTCAATGAGCAGTTCTTC. It is translated as CASSPRTGFNEQFF.

This clonotype occurred a few times. The genes are TRBV5-1 and TRBJ2-2; no clear D gene. CDR1 and CDR2 from the germline V gene are SGHRS and YFSETQ. This CDR3 contains 14 residues. Trimming took off 4 bases at V and 1 base at J, with 8 bases between the two ends. CDR3 sequence reads: CASSHELNTGELFF. The CDR3 coding sequence is TGCGCCAGCAGCCACGAGTTGAACACCGGGGAGCTGTTTTTT. Drawing the rest from reference TRBV5-1 and TRBJ2-2, the complete variable domain is KAGVTQTPRYLIKTRGQQVTLSCSPISGHRSVSWYQQTPGQGLQFLFEYFSETQRNKGNFPGRFSGRQFSNSRSEMNVSTLELGDSALYLCASSHELNTGELFFGEGSRLTVL.

This clonotype has a handful of counts. The V gene is TRBV28, the J gene TRBJ2-1; 8 positions match TRBD1. V gave up 6 bases and J gave up 2 bases; unmatched junction bases: 15. Per germline, CDR1 MDHEN and CDR2 SYDVKM. CDR3 length equals 18 residues. CDR3 nucleotide sequence: TGTGCCAGCAGCCCCGACAGGGGTTGGGGCCTCACCTACAATGAGCAGTTCTTC. Encoded protein: CASSPDRGWGLTYNEQFF.

This clonotype came up many times. This sequence joins TRBV29-1 and TRBJ1-5; no reliable D call. The V and J ends lost 4 bases and 5 bases respectively, with 18 bases between them. The CDR3 is made up of 15 amino acids. CDR1 and CDR2 from the germline V gene are SQVTM and ANQGSEA. The CDR3 spells CSVALRQINHQPQHF. The CDR3 DNA is TGCAGCGTTGCCCTCCGTCAGATAAATCATCAGCCCCAGCATTTT.

This clonotype was counted a few times. The chain carries TRBV7-9 and TRBJ2-7, with TRBD2 matching over 11 bases. CDR1 SEHNR and CDR2 FQNEAQ come from the germline V gene (reference sequence). V lost 1 base, J lost 3 bases, and 2 bases stayed unmatched. The CDR3 is made up of 15 amino acids. The CDR3 nucleotides are TGTGCCAGCAGCTTAGACCTAGCGGGAGGCTACGAGCAGTACTTC. This codes for CASSLDLAGGYEQYF.

The rearrangement joins TRBV9 to TRBJ2-1; 10 bases fit TRBD2. CDR3 length: 16 residues. In germline, CDR1 is SGDLS, CDR2 YYNGEE. V lost 5 bases and J lost 0; bases outside the gene matches: 5. CDR3 amino acids: CASSRAGGSSYNEQFF. In DNA, the CDR3 is TGTGCCAGCAGTAGAGCGGGGGGGAGCTCCTACAATGAGCAGTTCTTC.

The sample holds a few counts of this clonotype. This chain uses TRBV20-1 with TRBJ2-1; possibly TRBD1 for D (5 bases). This CDR3 is built from 14 residues. Trimming left V 1 base short and J 3 bases short, with 10 bases between. Germline CDR1 and CDR2: DFQATT and SNEGSKA (reference sequence). The CDR3 region has the DNA TGCAGTGCTAGAGGCGGCAGGGACTACAATGAGCAGTTCTTC. As protein: CSARGGRDYNEQFF.

This clonotype appeared many times. This sequence joins TRBV5-6 and TRBJ2-4; TRBD2 agrees at 15 bases. The CDR3 is 18 residues long. CDR1 and CDR2 from the germline V gene are SGHDT and YYEEEE. Trimming cost V 5 bases and J 4 bases; bases outside gene matches: 10. The CDR3, as DNA: TGTGCCAGCAGGCCTGGACTAGCGGGGGGGGTTCCTAAAAACATTCAGTACTTC. It is translated as CASRPGLAGGVPKNIQYF.

This clonotype has a count of ten or more. J is TRBJ2-1 and V is TRBV14; D is perhaps TRBD2 (6 bases). The germline gives CDR1 SGHDN, CDR2 FVKESK. V shed 4 bases and J shed 7 bases, with 8 bases lying between them. CDR3 size: 12 residues. The DNA for the CDR3 is TGTGCCAGCAGCCCGGAGGGAAATGAGCAGTTCTTC. Amino acids: CASSPEGNEQFF.

The rearrangement links TRBV5-5 to TRBJ2-7, with 11 bases identical to TRBD1. Germline CDR1 and CDR2: SGHKS and YYEKEE (reference sequence). This CDR3 spans 16 amino acids. DNA for the CDR3: TGTGCCAGCAGGTTGGTCCCGGGACAGGGGGCCTACGAGCAGTACGTC. Protein product: CASRLVPGQGAYEQYV.

V and J are TRBV2 and TRBJ1-1; D may be TRBD1 (5 bases). CDR1 is SNHLY and CDR2 is FYNNEI in the germline V gene. Trimming stripped 3 bases from V and 6 bases from J, with 8 bases between. This CDR3 region has 12 residues. DNA for the CDR3: TGTGCCAGCAGTGATAGACAGTCTGAAGCTTTCTTT. This gives the protein CASSDRQSEAFF.

The CDR3, as DNA: TGTGCCACCAGCAGAGAAAGCCCCGGACAGGCCTACAATGAGCAGTTCTTC. Translated: CATSRESPGQAYNEQFF. The V call is TRBV15, the J call TRBJ2-1; TRBD1 aligns across 7 bases. The CDR3 sequence is 17 residues long. Germline lookup yields CDR1 LNHNV and CDR2 YYDKDF (reference sequence). Trimming at V came to 0 bases and at J to 2 bases, leaving 7 bases not matched to a gene.

This rearrangement joins TRBV12-3 or TRBV12-4 to TRBJ2-5; tentatively, D is TRBD2 (5 bases). The CDR3 contains 16 residues. V dropped 6 bases and J dropped 3 bases, with 20 bases sitting between them. CDR3: CASRLAPRGVKETQYF. CDR3 sequence (DNA): TGTGCCAGCAGGCTCGCCCCTCGGGGAGTAAAAGAGACCCAGTACTTC.

This clonotype came up many times. The chain employs TRBV10-3 and TRBJ2-7; 7 bases match TRBD1. Germline V gene sequence: CDR1 ENHRY, CDR2 SYGVKD. The CDR3 runs to 13 residues. Trimming at V came to 6 bases and at J to 1 base, leaving 3 bases not matched to a gene. CDR3 nucleotides: TGTGCCATCAGGGTGACAGGGTCCTACGAGCAGTACTTC. Amino acids: CAIRVTGSYEQYF.

DNA of the CDR3: TGTGCCAGCAGTCCAGGGTACCGTAATTCACCCCTCCACTTT. Encoded protein: CASSPGYRNSPLHF. The chain couples TRBV12-3 or TRBV12-4 to TRBJ1-6; possible D gene TRBD1, 5 bases. The CDR3 consists of 14 residues. The germline V and J ends were trimmed by 5 bases and 6 bases, with 11 bases remaining between them.

This clonotype was counted between two and nine times. The rearrangement joins TRBV18 to TRBJ2-1, with 10 bases that match TRBD2. V lost 5 bases to trimming and J lost 6 bases; unmatched junction nucleotides: 10. The CDR3 spans 16 residues. Looked up from germline, CDR1 is KGHSH and CDR2 is LQKENI. The CDR3 is CASSAIYSGRSNEQFF. In DNA, the CDR3 is TGTGCCAGCTCAGCCATCTATAGCGGGAGGAGCAATGAGCAGTTCTTC.

The chain links TRBV20-1 to TRBJ1-5, with 7 bases matching TRBD1. CDR1 is DFQATT and CDR2 is SNEGSKA in the germline V gene (reference sequence). The CDR3 spans 16 residues. With V trimmed by 0 bases and J by 8 bases, 13 bases remained unmatched. The CDR3 sequence: CSARDPDRALLEPQHF. The DNA for the CDR3 is TGCAGTGCTAGAGATCCCGACAGGGCCCTTTTAGAGCCCCAGCATTTT.

In this sample, this clonotype turned up many times. The CDR3 DNA follows: TGTGCCAGCAGCTTGCCAGCCGGGGAGCTGTTTTTT. This codes for CASSLPAGELFF. The chain couples TRBV5-6 to TRBJ2-2; no clear D gene. Trimming removed 1 base from V and 6 bases from J, with 4 bases in between. Germline V gives CDR1 SGHDT, CDR2 YYEEEE. The CDR3 runs 12 residues.

This chain connects TRBV7-9 to TRBJ2-3; D is possibly TRBD2 (6 bases). The V end lost 5 bases, the J end lost 2 bases, and 17 bases lay between the germline ends. The CDR3 runs to 16 residues. Germline CDR1 reads SEHNR; CDR2 reads FQNEAQ (reference sequence). As DNA, the CDR3 is TGTGCCAGCAGCCCCTGGGCGGGGTCCTTCACAGATACGCAGTATTTT. It yields the protein CASSPWAGSFTDTQYF.

This clonotype was counted many times. V gene TRBV24-1 combines with J gene TRBJ1-5; D uncertain. CDR3 length: 15 amino acids. V lost 5 bases and J lost 0, with 10 bases in between. CDR1 and CDR2 from the germline V gene are KGHDR and SFDVKD. CDR3 sequence: CATSGAPDSNQPQHF. The CDR3 nucleotides read TGTGCCACCAGTGGGGCTCCCGATAGCAATCAGCCCCAGCATTTT.

This clonotype was counted many times. V and J are TRBV20-1 and TRBJ1-1; 7 positions agree with TRBD1. The CDR3 spans 14 residues. The germline V gene has CDR1 DFQATT and CDR2 SNEGSKA (reference sequence). Germline trimming cut 4 bases from V and 1 base from J; bases unmatched to any gene: 6. CDR3 sequence reads: CSATGTVPNTEAFF. The CDR3 nucleotides are TGCAGTGCTACGGGGACAGTTCCGAACACTGAAGCTTTCTTT.